What follows is one T cell receptor (beta chain) and its context. The antigen remains undetermined. PCR primers comprised 60 Vbeta and 13 Jbeta primers. Clones were read by immunoSEQ multiplex PCR, and TCRdb kept only the in-frame ones, dropping some. The sample shows under 200,000 clones, 75% of them seen only once. This sample is drawn from a study of cytomegalovirus exposure and HLA in healthy donors. Findings and limits, study-wide: A cluster of highly shared sequence variants was likely a sequencing artifact.

Trimming took 9 bases from V and 3 from J, leaving 11 bases between them. Per germline, CDR1 ENHRY and CDR2 SYGVKD. The CDR3 totals 13 residues. The source of this sequence is a female donor in good health and CMV-seronegative. Sequencing input: PBMCs. V is TRBV10-3 and J is TRBJ2-2; possibly TRBD2 for D (6 bases). The DNA for the CDR3 is TGTGCCATAGGAGGGGTGGACACCGGGGAGCTGTTTTTT. It translates to CAIGGVDTGELFF.